Presented here are 22 T cell receptor beta chains from one specimen sequenced in a study of shared clonotypes between healthy human individuals. CD8 cells regarded as naive lacked CD45RO, were positively chosen for CCR7, and omitted terminally differentiated effector memory CD45RA+ cells. Data came from immunoSEQ multiplex PCR; TCRdb stores just in-frame clones and leaves some out. The table has around 2,000,000 clones, over 85% seen once. The specimen sequenced was naive CD8+ T cells sorted from blood. The receptors were gathered from a man younger than 30 in good health.

CDR3 DNA sequence: TGTGCCAGCAGTGTACAGGAAACTTCTGGCTACACCTTC. Protein sequence: CASSVQETSGYTF. The V call is TRBV28, the J call TRBJ1-2, with a weak D call TRBD1 (5 bases). Germline values: CDR1 MDHEN, CDR2 SYDVKM. V gave up 5 bases and J gave up 7 bases, with 14 bases separating them. This CDR3 spans 13 amino acids.

The chain uses TRBV23-1 and TRBJ1-3, with a tentative D call TRBD1 (5 bases). TRBV23-1 qualifies as an ORF whose function is uncertain. The CDR3 loop spans 18 amino acids. Trimming left V 2 bases short and J 0 bases short, with 17 bases between. This CDR3 is CASSQHLGRELSGNTIYF. The CDR3 DNA sequence: TGCGCCAGCAGTCAACATCTAGGCAGGGAACTCTCTGGAAACACCATATATTTT.

The V call is TRBV27, the J call TRBJ2-5, with D maybe TRBD1 (7 bases). The length of the CDR3 is 16 residues. The V gene lost 6 bases and the J gene lost 4 bases, with 21 bases spanning the gap. The germline V gene encodes CDR1 MNHEY and CDR2 SMNVEV (reference sequence). CDR3 in DNA: TGTGCCAGCAGCCCTTCTCAGGGGGAAGCGGGAGAGACCCAGTACTTC. Residues: CASSPSQGEAGETQYF.

This clone appeared a single time. The same CDR3 arises from other DNA sequences in this sample as well. The chain has TRBV11-2 and TRBJ2-7; 10 nucleotides line up with TRBD1. From germline, CDR1 is SGHAT and CDR2 FQNNGV. The CDR3 consists of 14 residues. J was trimmed by 4 bases and V by 5 bases; bases with no gene match: 5. The CDR3 protein is CASSVGTGAYEQYF. In DNA, the CDR3 is TGTGCCAGCAGCGTCGGGACAGGGGCATACGAGCAGTACTTC. Combining the CDR3 with reference TRBV11-2 and TRBJ2-7 gives the whole variable domain EAGVAQSPRYKIIEKRQSVAFWCNPISGHATLYWYQQILGQGPKLLIQFQNNGVVDDSQLPKDRFSAERLKGVDSTLKIQPAKLEDSAVYLCASSVGTGAYEQYFGPGTRLTVT.

The chain joins TRBV6-1 to TRBJ2-7; 9 nucleotides align to TRBD2. The germline gives CDR1 MNHNS, CDR2 SASEGT. The CDR3 is made up of 15 amino acids. Trimming removed 6 bases from V and 4 bases from J; junction bases left unmatched: 10. In DNA form, the CDR3 reads TGTGCCAGCAGCGAGGGACTAGCCGTTCAATACGAGCAGTACTTC. It translates to CASSEGLAVQYEQYF.

J is TRBJ1-1 and V is TRBV13; unclear D gene. CDR1 and CDR2 from the germline V gene are PRHDT and FYEKMQ (reference sequence). This CDR3 is built from 12 residues. V lost 2 bases, J lost 8 bases, and 9 bases lay in between. The CDR3 sequence is CASSLLSSEAFF. As DNA, the CDR3 is TGTGCCAGCAGCTTATTGTCGTCGGAAGCTTTCTTT. The entire variable domain, with the rest obtained from reference TRBV13 and TRBJ1-1, is as follows: AAGVIQSPRHLIKEKRETATLKCYPIPRHDTVYWYQQGPGQDPQFLISFYEKMQSDKGSIPDRFSAQQFSDYHSELNMSSLELGDSALYFCASSLLSSEAFFGQGTRLTVV.

CDR3: CASSLYYTGLSGNTIYF. The CDR3 DNA sequence: TGTGCCAGCAGCTTATACTATACAGGGCTCTCTGGAAACACCATATATTTT. V usage is TRBV7-9 and J usage is TRBJ1-3; possible D gene TRBD1, 6 bases. CDR1 is SEHNR, CDR2 FQNEAQ, per germline (reference sequence). This CDR3 contains 17 residues. With 2 bases removed from V and 0 bases from J, the gap between germline ends came to 14 bases.

This CDR3 is CASSLGVGQHNTEAFF. The CDR3 nucleotides are TGTGCCAGCAGCTTAGGAGTGGGACAGCACAACACTGAAGCTTTCTTT. The chain carries TRBV7-9 and TRBJ1-1; 7 positions agree with TRBD1. Germline CDR1 reads SEHNR; CDR2 reads FQNEAQ (reference sequence). This CDR3 region has 16 residues. J was trimmed by 2 bases and V by 1 base; bases with no gene match: 7.

The rearrangement joins TRBV27 to TRBJ2-3; TRBD2 matches at 8 bases. After removal of 6 bases from V and 2 bases from J, the junction contained 10 bases not matched to a gene. This CDR3 is built from 16 residues. CDR1 is MNHEY, CDR2 SMNVEV, per germline (reference sequence). This chain's CDR3 is CASSPSGGDYTDTQYF. As DNA, the CDR3 is TGTGCCAGCAGCCCCTCCGGGGGGGATTACACAGATACGCAGTATTTT.

The chain employs TRBV9 and TRBJ2-1; 8 nucleotides agree with TRBD1. After removal of 3 bases from V and 13 bases from J, the junction contained 3 bases not matched to a gene. The germline V gene encodes CDR1 SGDLS and CDR2 YYNGEE. CDR3 size: 11 residues. Written as DNA, the CDR3 is TGTGCCAGCAGCGCCTCAGGGGGCCAGTTCTTC. Amino acid sequence: CASSASGGQFF.

This chain uses TRBV4-1 with TRBJ2-2; D might be TRBD1 (6 bases). This CDR3 comprises 16 residues. Between the trimmed V and J ends, which lost 4 bases and 1 base, there was a span of 13 bases. Germline loops: CDR1 MGHRA, CDR2 YSYEKL. This CDR3 reads CASSPLLQGNTGELFF. In DNA, the CDR3 is TGCGCCAGCAGCCCCCTCCTACAGGGGAACACCGGGGAGCTGTTTTTT.

The rearrangement joins TRBV10-3 to TRBJ1-6; tentatively, D is TRBD1 (5 bases). CDR3 length equals 13 residues. The V and J ends lost 2 bases and 10 bases respectively, with 9 bases between them. CDR1 ENHRY and CDR2 SYGVKD come from the germline V gene. This chain's CDR3 is CAISETGGSPLHF. The DNA of the CDR3 is TGTGCCATCAGTGAGACAGGAGGATCACCCCTCCACTTT.

DNA for the CDR3: TGTGCCAGCAGCCACCCAGGGTTCCCTGAAGCTTTCTTT. This sequence encodes CASSHPGFPEAFF. The chain links TRBV4-2 to TRBJ1-1, with a tentative D call TRBD1 (5 bases). The ends were cut back, 3 bases at V and 6 bases at J, with 11 bases in the middle. The CDR3 is 13 residues long. The germline gives CDR1 LGHNA, CDR2 YNFKEQ.

With respect to this clone: Other DNA variants within this sample encode the same CDR3. The chain couples TRBV6-5 to TRBJ2-7; weak D call: TRBD1 (6 bases). The germline CDR1 and CDR2 sequences are MNHEY and SVGAGI. The CDR3 consists of 14 residues. The ends were cut back, 0 bases at V and 3 bases at J, with 9 bases in the middle. In DNA, the CDR3 is TGTGCCAGCAGTTACTCGGGGGCTAGCTACGAGCAGTACTTC. Translation gives CASSYSGASYEQYF.

About this clone: At the DNA level, this CDR3 is encoded by other sequences in the same sample as well. CDR3 region: CASKQGNTGELFF. The CDR3 DNA follows: TGTGCCAGCAAACAGGGCAACACCGGGGAGCTGTTTTTT. This sequence joins TRBV9 and TRBJ2-2, with D possibly matching TRBD1 (6 bases). The germline CDR1 and CDR2 sequences are SGDLS and YYNGEE. CDR3 length equals 13 residues. V lost 6 bases, J lost 2 bases, and 8 bases lay in between.

The V call is TRBV6-5, the J call TRBJ2-3; D is perhaps TRBD1 (6 bases). CDR3 size: 12 residues. V lost 5 bases and J lost 10, with 13 bases in between. Looked up from germline, CDR1 is MNHEY and CDR2 is SVGAGI. The CDR3 sequence is CASSPYRDPQYF. CDR3 bases: TGTGCCAGCAGTCCCTACAGGGACCCGCAGTATTTT.

The chain couples TRBV19 to TRBJ2-7; a possible D gene is TRBD2 (6 bases). V shed 6 bases and J shed 4 bases, with 13 bases lying between them. This CDR3 comprises 13 residues. The germline V gene encodes CDR1 LNHDA and CDR2 SQIVND (reference sequence). CDR3 coding DNA: TGTGCCAGTAGGGAGGGCGCGGCATACGAGCAGTACTTC. Protein product: CASREGAAYEQYF.

This clone appeared once. CDR3 coding DNA: TGTGCCAGCAGTTCTGGGGACAGTTACGAGCAGTACTTC. Protein: CASSSGDSYEQYF. V and J are TRBV28 and TRBJ2-7; 7 bases are shared with TRBD1. The CDR3 runs 13 residues. Germline CDR1 and CDR2: MDHEN and SYDVKM. The V and J ends lost 4 bases and 4 bases, in that order; junction bases with no gene match: 4.

The chain combines TRBV5-4 with TRBJ1-1; 7 nucleotides line up with TRBD1. The CDR3 loop spans 13 amino acids. The V gene end was trimmed by 5 bases and the J gene end by 4 bases; junction bases not matched to a gene: 5. Per the germline V gene, CDR1 is SGHNT and CDR2 is YYREEE (reference sequence). CDR3 DNA sequence: TGTGCCAGCAGGCAGGCAGGGGGCACTGAAGCTTTCTTT. Translated, it gives CASRQAGGTEAFF.

V usage is TRBV19 and J usage is TRBJ1-1; D gene unclear. The CDR3 runs 12 residues. The ends were cut back, 7 bases at V and 1 base at J, with 7 bases in the middle. The germline gives CDR1 LNHDA, CDR2 SQIVND (reference sequence). Here the CDR3 reads CASNAGNTEAFF. CDR3 nucleotide sequence: TGTGCCAGTAACGCAGGGAACACTGAAGCTTTCTTT.

The gene calls are TRBV30 and TRBJ2-1; no clear D gene. The germline V and J ends were trimmed by 2 bases and 7 bases, with 9 bases remaining between them. The V gene's germline CDR1 is GTSNPN and CDR2 SVGIG (reference sequence). The CDR3 has 12 residues. The CDR3 spells CAWSLGRNEQFF. The CDR3 bases are TGTGCCTGGAGTCTGGGTAGAAATGAGCAGTTCTTC.

The chain joins TRBV4-1 to TRBJ2-5; possible D gene TRBD2, 6 bases. This CDR3 has 15 residues. The V gene's germline CDR1 is MGHRA and CDR2 YSYEKL. V lost 0 bases and J lost 2, with 10 bases in between. CDR3 DNA: TGCGCCAGCAGCCAAGAGGGTGCGGGACAAGAGACCCAGTACTTC. This codes for CASSQEGAGQETQYF.